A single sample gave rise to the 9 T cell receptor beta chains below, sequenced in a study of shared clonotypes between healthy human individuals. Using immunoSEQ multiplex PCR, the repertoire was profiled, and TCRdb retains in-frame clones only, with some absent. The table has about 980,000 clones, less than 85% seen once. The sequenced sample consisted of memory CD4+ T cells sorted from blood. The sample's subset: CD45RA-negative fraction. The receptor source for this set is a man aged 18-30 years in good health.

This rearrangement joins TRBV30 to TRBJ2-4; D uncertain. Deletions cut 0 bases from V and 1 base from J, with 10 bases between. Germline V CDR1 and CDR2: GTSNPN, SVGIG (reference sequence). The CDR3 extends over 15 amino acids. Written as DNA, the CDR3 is TGTGCCTGGAGTGTAGGGTGGATGGCCAAAAACATTCAGTACTTC. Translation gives CAWSVGWMAKNIQYF.

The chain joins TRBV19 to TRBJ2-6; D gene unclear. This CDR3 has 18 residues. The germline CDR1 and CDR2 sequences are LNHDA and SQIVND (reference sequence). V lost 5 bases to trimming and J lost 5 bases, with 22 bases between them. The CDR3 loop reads CASSGERKSQSRANVLTF. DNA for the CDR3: TGTGCCAGTAGTGGGGAACGGAAATCACAAAGTCGGGCCAACGTCCTGACTTTC.

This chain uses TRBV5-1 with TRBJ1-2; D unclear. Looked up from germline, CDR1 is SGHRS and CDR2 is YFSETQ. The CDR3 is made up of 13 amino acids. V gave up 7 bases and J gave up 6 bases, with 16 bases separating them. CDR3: CASRPPARNGYTF. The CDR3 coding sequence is TGCGCCAGCCGCCCCCCAGCAAGGAATGGCTACACCTTC.

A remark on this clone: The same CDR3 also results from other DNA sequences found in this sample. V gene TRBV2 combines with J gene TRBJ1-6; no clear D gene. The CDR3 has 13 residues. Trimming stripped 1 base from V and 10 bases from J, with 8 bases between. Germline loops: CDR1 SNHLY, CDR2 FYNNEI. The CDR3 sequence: CASSEGFRSPLHF. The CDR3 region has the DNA TGTGCCAGCAGTGAAGGTTTTAGGTCACCCCTCCACTTT.

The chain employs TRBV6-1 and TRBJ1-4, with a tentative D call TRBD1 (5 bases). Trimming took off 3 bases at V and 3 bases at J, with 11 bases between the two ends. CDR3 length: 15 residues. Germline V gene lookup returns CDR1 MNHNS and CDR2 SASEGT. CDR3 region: CASSEFRAANEKLFF. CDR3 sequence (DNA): TGTGCCAGCAGTGAGTTCAGGGCGGCTAATGAAAAACTGTTTTTT.

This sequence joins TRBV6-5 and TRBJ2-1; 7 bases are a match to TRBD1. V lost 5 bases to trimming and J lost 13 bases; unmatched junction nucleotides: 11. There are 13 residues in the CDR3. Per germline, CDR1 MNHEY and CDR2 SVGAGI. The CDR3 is CASSTRRPGGQFF. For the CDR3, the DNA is TGTGCCAGCAGTACCCGTCGCCCAGGGGGACAGTTCTTC.

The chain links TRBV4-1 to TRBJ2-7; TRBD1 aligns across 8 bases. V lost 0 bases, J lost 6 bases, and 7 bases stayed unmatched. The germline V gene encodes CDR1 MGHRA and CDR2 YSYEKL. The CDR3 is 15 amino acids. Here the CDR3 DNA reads TGCGCCAGCAGCCAAGAGGACAGGGACGATGGCGAGCAGTACTTC. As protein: CASSQEDRDDGEQYF.

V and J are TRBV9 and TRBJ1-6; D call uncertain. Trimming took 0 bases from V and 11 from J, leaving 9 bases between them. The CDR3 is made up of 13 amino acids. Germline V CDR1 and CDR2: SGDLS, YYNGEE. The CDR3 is CASSVDAKPPLHF. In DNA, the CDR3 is TGTGCCAGCAGCGTAGACGCTAAGCCACCCCTCCACTTT.

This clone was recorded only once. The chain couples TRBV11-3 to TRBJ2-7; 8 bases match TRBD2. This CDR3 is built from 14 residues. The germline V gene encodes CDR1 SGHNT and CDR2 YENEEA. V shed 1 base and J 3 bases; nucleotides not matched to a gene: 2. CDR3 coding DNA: TGTGCCAGCAGCTTAGGCGGGGGGAACTACGAGCAGTACTTC. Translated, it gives CASSLGGGNYEQYF. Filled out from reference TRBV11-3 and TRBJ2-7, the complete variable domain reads EAGVVQSPRYKIIEKKQPVAFWCNPISGHNTLYWYLQNLGQGPELLIRYENEEAVDDSQLPKDRFSAERLKGVDSTLKIQPAELGDSAVYLCASSLGGGNYEQYFGPGTRLTVT.